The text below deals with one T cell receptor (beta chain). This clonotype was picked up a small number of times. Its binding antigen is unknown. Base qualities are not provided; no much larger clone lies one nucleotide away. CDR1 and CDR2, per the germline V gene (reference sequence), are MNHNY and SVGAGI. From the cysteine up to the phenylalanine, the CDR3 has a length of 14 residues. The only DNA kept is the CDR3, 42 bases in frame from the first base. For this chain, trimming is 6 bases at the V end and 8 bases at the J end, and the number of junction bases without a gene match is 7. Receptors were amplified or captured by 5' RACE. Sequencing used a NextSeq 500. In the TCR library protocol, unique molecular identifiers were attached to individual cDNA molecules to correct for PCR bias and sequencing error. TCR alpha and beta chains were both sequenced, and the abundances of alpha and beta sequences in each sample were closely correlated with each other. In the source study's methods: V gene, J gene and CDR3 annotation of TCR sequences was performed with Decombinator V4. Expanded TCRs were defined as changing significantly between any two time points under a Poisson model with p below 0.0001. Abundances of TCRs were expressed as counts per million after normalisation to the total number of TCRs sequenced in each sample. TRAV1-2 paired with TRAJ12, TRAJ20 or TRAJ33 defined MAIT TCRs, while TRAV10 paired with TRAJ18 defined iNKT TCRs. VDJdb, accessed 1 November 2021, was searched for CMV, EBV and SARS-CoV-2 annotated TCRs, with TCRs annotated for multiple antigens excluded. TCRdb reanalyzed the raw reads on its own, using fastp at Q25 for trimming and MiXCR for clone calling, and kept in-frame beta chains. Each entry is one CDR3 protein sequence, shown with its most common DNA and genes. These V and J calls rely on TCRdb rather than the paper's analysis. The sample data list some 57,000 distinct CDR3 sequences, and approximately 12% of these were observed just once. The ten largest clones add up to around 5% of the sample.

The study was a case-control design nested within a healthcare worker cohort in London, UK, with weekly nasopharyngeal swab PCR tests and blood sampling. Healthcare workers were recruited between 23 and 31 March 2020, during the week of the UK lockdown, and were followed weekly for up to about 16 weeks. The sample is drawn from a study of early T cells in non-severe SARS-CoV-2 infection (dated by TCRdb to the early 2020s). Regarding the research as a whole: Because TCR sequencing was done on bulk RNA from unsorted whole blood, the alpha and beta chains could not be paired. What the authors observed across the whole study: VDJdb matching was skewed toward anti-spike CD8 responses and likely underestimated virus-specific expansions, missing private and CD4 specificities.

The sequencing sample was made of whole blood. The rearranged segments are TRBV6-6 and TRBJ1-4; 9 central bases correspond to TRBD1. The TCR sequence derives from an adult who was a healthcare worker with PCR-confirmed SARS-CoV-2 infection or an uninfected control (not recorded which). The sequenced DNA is TGTGCCAGCAGGCCGGGACAGGGTAGAGAAAAACTGTTTTTT. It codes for CASRPGQGREKLFF.